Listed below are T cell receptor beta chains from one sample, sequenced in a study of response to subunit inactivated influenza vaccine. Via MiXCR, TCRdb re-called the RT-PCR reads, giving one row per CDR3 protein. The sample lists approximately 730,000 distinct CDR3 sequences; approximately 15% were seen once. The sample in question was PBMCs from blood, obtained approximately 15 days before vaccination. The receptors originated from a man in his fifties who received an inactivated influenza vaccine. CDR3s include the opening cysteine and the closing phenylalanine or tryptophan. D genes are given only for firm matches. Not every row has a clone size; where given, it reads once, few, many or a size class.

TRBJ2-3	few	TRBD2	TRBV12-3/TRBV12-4	TGTGCCAGCAGTTTTAAGGTAGCGGGTAGCACAGATACGCAGTATTTT	CASSFKVAGSTDTQYF
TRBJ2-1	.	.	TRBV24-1	TGTGCCACCAGTGCCAGTTGGAATGAGCAGTTCTTC	CATSASWNEQFF
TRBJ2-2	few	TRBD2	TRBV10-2	TGCGCCAGCAGCCTCTTCCGGACTAGCGGGAGGTTAGGGAACACCGGGGAGCTGTTTTTT	CASSLFRTSGRLGNTGELFF
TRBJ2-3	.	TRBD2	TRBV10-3	TGTGCCATCAGCGAGCGGGAGGGAAGATCAGATACGCAGTATTTT	CAISEREGRSDTQYF
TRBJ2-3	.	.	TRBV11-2	TGTGCCAGCAGCTTTCGTCAGGTTCTGGATACGCAGTATTTT	CASSFRQVLDTQYF
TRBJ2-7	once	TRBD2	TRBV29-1	TGCAGCGTTGTACTAGCGGAGTCCTACGAGCAGTACTTC	CSVVLAESYEQYF
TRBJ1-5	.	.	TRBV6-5	TGTGCCAGCAGTTTCTCGAGTCGAAACAGGTATAGCAATCAGCCCCAGCATTTT	CASSFSSRNRYSNQPQHF
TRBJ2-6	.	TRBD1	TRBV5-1	TGCGCCAGCAGCTGGACAGGTGACTCTGGGGCCAACGTCCTGACTTTC	CASSWTGDSGANVLTF
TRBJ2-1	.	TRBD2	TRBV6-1	TGTGCCAGCAGTCAAACCCGGACTAGCGGCCTAAACCAGTTCTTC	CASSQTRTSGLNQFF
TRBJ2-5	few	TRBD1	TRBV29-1	TGCAGCGGTATGCAGGGGGCGTATACAGAGACCCAGTACTTC	CSGMQGAYTETQYF
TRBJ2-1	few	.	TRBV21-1	TGTGCCAGCAGCAGGTTCGCTTTAAACAGGGGTTCCTACAATGAGCAGTTCTTC	CASSRFALNRGSYNEQFF